This T cell receptor beta chain is from a study of CD8 T cells in Susac syndrome. On the study more broadly: Blood was drawn from Susac syndrome patients while they were therapy-naive, on corticosteroids, or on intravenous immunoglobulin alone. Study-wide findings and caveats: Total CD8+ repertoires held around 16 Susac-specific public clones, while CD8+ TEMRA repertoires held four or five.

Random hexamers were used to reverse transcribe an amount of about 0.45 to 1 ug RNA. TCRdb analysed the immunoSEQ multiplex PCR reads with MiXCR anew, one entry per CDR3 protein. Here the sample spans 75,000 to 100,000 distinct CDR3 sequences, roughly 94% being singletons. CDR1 LGHDT and CDR2 YNNKEL come from the germline V gene (reference sequence). J gave up 5 bases and V 4 bases, and 8 bases lay outside the gene matches. This CDR3 has 15 amino acids. Sequencing of TCR beta, carried out with a high-throughput approach, was applied to CD8+ and CD4+ T cells from the blood. The sample holds one count of this clonotype. The antigen is undetermined.

This receptor was taken from a human donor with Susac syndrome. Sequencing input: CD8+ T cells from PBMCs. The J gene is TRBJ1-2, the V gene TRBV3-1; TRBD1 matches 9 bases. CDR3 sequence reads: CASSRGQGDGYGYTF. CDR3 in DNA: TGTGCCAGCAGCCGGGGACAGGGAGATGGATATGGCTACACCTTC.